The 5 T cell receptor beta chains below come from one sample, sequenced in a study of cytomegalovirus exposure and HLA in healthy donors. Sequencing used immunoSEQ multiplex PCR; TCRdb keeps in-frame clones, though not all of them. The sample shows around 300,000 clones, around 86% of them seen only once. The specimen sequenced was PBMCs. Receptors were obtained from a young woman in good health and CMV-seronegative.

The rearrangement joins TRBV19 to TRBJ1-5, with 8 bases fitting TRBD1. The CDR3 has 16 residues. J gave up 7 bases and V 4 bases, and 12 bases lay outside the gene matches. Germline values: CDR1 LNHDA, CDR2 SQIVND (reference sequence). The CDR3: CASSRSDGQGRQPQHF. The CDR3 DNA reads as TGTGCCAGTAGTAGGTCGGATGGACAGGGAAGGCAGCCCCAGCATTTT. The full variable domain, in which reference TRBV19 and TRBJ1-5 provide the parts outside the CDR3, is DGGITQSPKYLFRKEGQNVTLSCEQNLNHDAMYWYRQDPGQGLRLIYYSQIVNDFQKGDIAEGYSVSREKKESFPLTVTSAQKNPTAFYLCASSRSDGQGRQPQHFGDGTRLSIL.

V gene TRBV10-3 combines with J gene TRBJ1-1; D is unclear. The ends were cut back, 6 bases at V and 0 bases at J, with 14 bases in the middle. Germline V lookup: CDR1 ENHRY, CDR2 SYGVKD. The CDR3 is 15 residues long. CDR3 loop: CAISFGGPLNTEAFF. CDR3 in DNA: TGTGCCATCAGCTTCGGAGGACCCTTGAACACTGAAGCTTTCTTT.

This clone was found a few times. The genes are TRBV19 and TRBJ1-2, with 8 bases lining up with TRBD1. This CDR3 region has 14 residues. The germline V gene has CDR1 LNHDA and CDR2 SQIVND (reference sequence). The ends lost 7 bases at V and 2 bases at J; junction bases unmatched: 6. CDR3 sequence reads: CASNGDRPNYGYTF. The DNA of the CDR3 is TGTGCCAGTAATGGGGACAGGCCCAACTATGGCTACACCTTC.

J is TRBJ1-4 and V is TRBV5-1; D gene unclear. Per germline, CDR1 SGHRS and CDR2 YFSETQ. The CDR3 totals 18 residues. V shed 2 bases and J shed 4 bases, with 21 bases lying between them. The CDR3 DNA reads as TGCGCCAGCAGCTTCAACTTCCGACGGAGCGCCCGTAATGAAAAACTGTTTTTT. This codes for CASSFNFRRSARNEKLFF.

This sequence joins TRBV28 and TRBJ1-1; no reliable D call. The germline CDR1 and CDR2 sequences are MDHEN and SYDVKM. V was trimmed by 6 bases and J by 5 bases, leaving 4 bases between them. This CDR3 has 10 amino acids. The CDR3 region is CASRETEAFF. In DNA, the CDR3 is TGTGCCAGCAGGGAGACTGAAGCTTTCTTT.